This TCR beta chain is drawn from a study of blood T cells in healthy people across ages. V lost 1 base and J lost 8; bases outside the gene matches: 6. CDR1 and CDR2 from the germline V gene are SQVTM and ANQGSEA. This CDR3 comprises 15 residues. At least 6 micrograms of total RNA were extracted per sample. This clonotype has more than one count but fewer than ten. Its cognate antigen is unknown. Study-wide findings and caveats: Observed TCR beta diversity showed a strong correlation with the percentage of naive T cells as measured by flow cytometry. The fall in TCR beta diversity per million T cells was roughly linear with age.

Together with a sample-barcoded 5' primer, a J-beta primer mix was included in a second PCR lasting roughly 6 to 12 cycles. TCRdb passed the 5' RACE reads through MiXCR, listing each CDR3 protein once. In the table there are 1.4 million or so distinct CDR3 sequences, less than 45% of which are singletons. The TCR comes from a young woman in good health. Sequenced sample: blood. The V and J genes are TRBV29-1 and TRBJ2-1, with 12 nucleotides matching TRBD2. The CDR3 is CSVEVLTSGSYEQFF. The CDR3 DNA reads TGCAGCGTTGAAGTTTTGACTAGCGGGAGCTATGAGCAGTTCTTC.